The 15 T cell receptor beta chains below come from one sample, sequenced in a study of breast tumors, draining lymph nodes, adjacent tissues. Each CDR3 protein gets one entry after TCRdb re-called the multiplex PCR reads with MiXCR. This sample has 250,000 or so distinct CDR3 sequences, with 30% to 35% found just once. Breast cancer patients provided tissue from their axillary draining lymph nodes. Sequenced: axillary lymph node tissue. The source is a female donor with breast cancer. Some clones in this sample may be carry-over from other donors' samples.

In its sample, this clonotype was seen many times. This chain uses TRBV11-3 with TRBJ2-3; D might be TRBD2 (6 bases). Germline CDR1 reads SGHNT; CDR2 reads YENEEA. The CDR3 sequence is 15 residues long. Trimming took off 5 bases at V and 0 bases at J, with 12 bases between the two ends. The CDR3 DNA follows: TGTGCCAGCAGCCCGGGAAGCGGGAGCACAGATACGCAGTATTTT. Translated: CASSPGSGSTDTQYF.

At least ten counts were recorded for this clonotype. V is TRBV6-5 and J is TRBJ2-3, with a possible D match to TRBD1 (6 bases). The V gene's germline CDR1 is MNHEY and CDR2 SVGAGI. With 6 bases removed from V and 0 bases from J, the gap between germline ends came to 16 bases. The CDR3 is 16 residues long. CDR3 in amino acids: CASSTAWDTSTDTQYF. The CDR3 DNA reads TGTGCCAGCAGCACCGCGTGGGACACGAGCACAGATACGCAGTATTTT.

This clonotype was picked up many times. V is TRBV9 and J is TRBJ2-6; D is ambiguous. Germline CDR1 reads SGDLS; CDR2 reads YYNGEE. Trimming pared 0 bases from V and 2 bases from J, leaving 12 bases between. The CDR3 contains 17 residues. In DNA form, the CDR3 reads TGTGCCAGCAGCGTAGGACTTCGTGGGGCTGGGGCCAACGTCCTGACTTTC. Amino acids: CASSVGLRGAGANVLTF.

This clonotype was detected ten times or more. The genes are TRBV10-2 and TRBJ2-7, with 13 bases lining up with TRBD2. The germline V gene has CDR1 WSHSY and CDR2 SAAADI. The CDR3 is made up of 15 amino acids. V lost 10 bases and J lost 5; bases outside the gene matches: 11. CDR3 nucleotides: TGCGCCACCGCTAGCCCCGGGACTAGCGGGAACGAGCAGTACTTC. As protein: CATASPGTSGNEQYF.

This chain joins TRBV2 and TRBJ2-3, with 12 bases lining up with TRBD2. This CDR3 has 15 residues. CDR1 and CDR2 from the germline V gene are SNHLY and FYNNEI. J lost 1 base, V lost 7 bases, and 3 bases had no gene match. CDR3 sequence: CASTGLAGRTDTQYF. In nucleotides, the CDR3 is TGTGCCAGCACTGGACTAGCGGGACGCACAGATACGCAGTATTTT.

This clonotype has at least ten counts. The rearrangement uses TRBV3-1 and TRBJ1-2; D remains unclear. The V gene lost 3 bases and the J gene lost 10 bases, with 9 bases spanning the gap. The V gene's germline CDR1 is LGHDT and CDR2 YNNKEL (reference sequence). The CDR3 has 11 residues. CDR3 in amino acids: CASSQALAYTF. The CDR3 coding sequence is TGTGCCAGCAGCCAGGCACTTGCCTACACCTTC. Full variable domain (outside the CDR3, taken from reference TRBV3-1 and TRBJ1-2): DTAVSQTPKYLVTQMGNDKSIKCEQNLGHDTMYWYKQDSKKFLKIMFSYNNKELIINETVPNRFSPKSPDKAHLNLHINSLELGDSAVYFCASSQALAYTFGSGTRLTVV.

Details on this clonotype: A much larger clone is a single base away; this may be a read error. Because the CDR3 is missing its conserved closing phenylalanine or tryptophan, this is likely a read error. The chain uses TRBV5-1 and TRBJ2-1, with 7 bases identical to TRBD1. This CDR3 has 18 residues. J was trimmed by 2 bases and V by 3 bases; bases with no gene match: 14. Germline values: CDR1 SGHRS, CDR2 YFSETQ. CDR3 protein: CASSSKGQSWRPYNEQFS. The CDR3 DNA reads TGCGCCAGCAGCTCGAAGGGACAGTCCTGGAGGCCCTACAATGAGCAGTTCTCC.

This clonotype showed up just a few times. V usage is TRBV7-8 and J usage is TRBJ1-1; 12 nucleotides agree with TRBD1. CDR3 size: 15 residues. V shed 5 bases and J 8 bases; nucleotides not matched to a gene: 9. Germline CDR1 reads SGHVS; CDR2 reads FQNEAQ. The CDR3 reads CASSPTGQGADEAFF. The CDR3 DNA sequence: TGTGCCAGCAGCCCAACGGGACAGGGGGCAGACGAAGCTTTCTTT.

In its sample, this clonotype was seen many times. The chain combines TRBV12-3 or TRBV12-4 with TRBJ2-3; D uncertain. V lost 3 bases and J 6 bases, leaving 7 bases between the germline ends. The CDR3 is made up of 12 amino acids. In DNA form, the CDR3 reads TGTGCCAGCAGTTTGCCCCGGGATACGCAGTATTTT. Residues: CASSLPRDTQYF.

This clonotype has ten or more counts. V and J are TRBV15 and TRBJ2-7, with 7 bases that match TRBD2. Germline CDR1 LNHNV, CDR2 YYDKDF (reference sequence). With V trimmed by 1 base and J by 0 bases, 12 bases remained unmatched. The length of the CDR3 is 18 residues. In DNA, the CDR3 is TGTGCCACCAGCAGAGTGGGCTCGAGCGGGACGCTCTCCTACGAGCAGTACTTC. Its protein product is CATSRVGSSGTLSYEQYF.

About this clonotype: Its ends do not fully match the called genes, so a read error is possible. This chain links TRBV6-6 with TRBJ1-3; TRBD1 aligns across 9 bases. Germline CDR1 reads MNHNY; CDR2 reads SVGAGI (reference sequence). The CDR3 runs to 15 residues. CDR3 region: CASSADRGSANTIYF. The CDR3 bases are TGTGCCAGCAGTGCGGACAGGGGTTCTGCAAACACCATATATTTT.

About this clonotype itself: Germline is not matched at one junction end, which may reflect a read error. J is TRBJ2-2 and V is TRBV6-2 or TRBV6-3; D ambiguous. CDR1 MNHEY and CDR2 SVGEGT come from the germline V gene. The CDR3 has 16 residues. The CDR3 reads CASSHSVSQNTGELFF. CDR3 sequence (DNA): TGTGCCAGCAGTCACTCGGTTTCACAGAACACCGGGGAGCTGTTTTTT.

This clonotype has a count of ten or more. This chain connects TRBV5-4 to TRBJ2-5; 8 bases map to TRBD2. The CDR3 totals 14 residues. Germline lookup yields CDR1 SGHNT and CDR2 YYREEE (reference sequence). Trimming took 3 bases from V and 5 from J; bases not matched to a gene: 6. The CDR3 loop is CASSSKRERETQYF. The CDR3 bases are TGTGCCAGCAGCTCTAAGCGGGAGCGGGAGACCCAGTACTTC.

This clonotype has just one count. A much larger clone differs from this one at a single base, so this may be a read error. The V and J genes are TRBV6-5 and TRBJ1-4, with 7 bases matching TRBD1. V was clipped by 6 bases and J by 2 bases; unmatched bases: 9. The germline V gene encodes CDR1 MNHEY and CDR2 SVGAGI. The CDR3 is 16 residues long. The CDR3 nucleotides read TGTGCCAGCAGGACAAAAAGGGGGCTCACTAATGAAAAACTGTTTTTT. It codes for CASRTKRGLTNEKLFF.

Ten or more counts support this clonotype. The J gene is TRBJ2-1, the V gene TRBV5-1; 12 bases fit TRBD1. The CDR3 length is 16 residues. The ends lost 0 bases at V and 4 bases at J; junction bases unmatched: 2. Germline V gene lookup returns CDR1 SGHRS and CDR2 YFSETQ. This chain's CDR3 is CASSLEGQGAYNEQFF. The CDR3 region has the DNA TGCGCCAGCAGCTTGGAGGGACAGGGGGCGTACAATGAGCAGTTCTTC.